The 20 T cell receptor beta chains below all came from one sample that was sequenced in a study of shared clonotypes between healthy human individuals. The repertoire was sequenced with immunoSEQ multiplex PCR; TCRdb's copy has only in-frame clones and lacks some. The profile shows about 2.4 million clones, approximately 93% of them singletons. Material: naive CD4+ T cells from PBMCs. Subset given: CD45RA+ positively selected. Receptors were obtained from a man aged 18 to 30 in good health. Some clones in this sample may be carry-over from other donors' samples.

As to this clone: The same CDR3 arises from other DNA sequences in this sample as well. The V call is TRBV29-1, the J call TRBJ2-5; TRBD1 aligns across 7 bases. V trimming: 6 bases; J trimming: 1 base; junction bases outside the gene matches: 5. This CDR3 is built from 13 residues. Germline CDR1 and CDR2: SQVTM and ANQGSEA. CDR3 amino acids: CSVAGTAQETQYF. CDR3 sequence (DNA): TGCAGCGTCGCCGGGACAGCCCAAGAGACCCAGTACTTC.

V and J are TRBV29-1 and TRBJ1-2, with D perhaps TRBD1 (6 bases). V lost 7 bases and J lost 6, with 12 bases in between. In germline, CDR1 is SQVTM, CDR2 ANQGSEA. This CDR3 has 11 residues. The CDR3 sequence is CSAGQTHGYTF. The CDR3 DNA reads TGCAGCGCTGGACAGACCCATGGCTACACCTTC.

The rearrangement links TRBV7-2 to TRBJ2-3, with TRBD2 as a possible D gene (5 bases). V shed 2 bases and J shed 2 bases, with 11 bases lying between them. The germline V gene has CDR1 SGHTA and CDR2 FQGNSA. The CDR3 runs to 15 residues. CDR3 bases: TGTGCCAGCAGCTTAAGCAGCGGACCCACAGATACGCAGTATTTT. Its protein product is CASSLSSGPTDTQYF.

The V gene is TRBV28, the J gene TRBJ1-4; TRBD1 aligns across 9 bases. CDR1 is MDHEN, CDR2 SYDVKM, per germline. Losses at the gene ends were 5 bases for V and 6 bases for J; bases not matched to a gene: 7. The CDR3 sequence is 15 residues long. The CDR3 region is CASSHNRDRDEKLFF. Here the CDR3 DNA reads TGTGCCAGCAGTCATAACCGGGACAGGGATGAAAAACTGTTTTTT. The full variable domain, in which reference TRBV28 and TRBJ1-4 provide the parts outside the CDR3, is DVKVTQSSRYLVKRTGEKVFLECVQDMDHENMFWYRQDPGLGLRLIYFSYDVKMKEKGDIPEGYSVSREKKERFSLILESASTNQTSMYLCASSHNRDRDEKLFFGSGTQLSVL.

This chain connects TRBV7-8 to TRBJ1-2; D not resolved. CDR1 is SGHVS and CDR2 is FQNEAQ in the germline V gene. This CDR3 is 11 amino acids long. Trimming cost V 5 bases and J 4 bases, with 5 bases left between them. The CDR3 spells CASSNFYGYTF. CDR3 bases: TGTGCCAGCAGCAACTTCTATGGCTACACCTTC.

Of note for this clone: The same CDR3 arises from other DNA sequences in this sample as well. This chain connects TRBV2 to TRBJ1-2; no clear D. The CDR3 is 13 residues long. The V end was cut by 3 bases, the J end by 2 bases, with 7 bases between. The germline V gene has CDR1 SNHLY and CDR2 FYNNEI. The chain's CDR3 is CASSEVGNYGYTF. CDR3 sequence (DNA): TGTGCCAGCAGTGAGGTGGGAAACTATGGCTACACCTTC.

This chain links TRBV5-1 with TRBJ2-3; unclear D gene. CDR3 length: 15 residues. V was trimmed by 0 bases and J by 6 bases, leaving 14 bases between them. Germline assignment: CDR1 SGHRS and CDR2 YFSETQ. DNA for the CDR3: TGCGCCAGCAGCTTGGCCGGGTCGGGTGGGGATACGCAGTATTTT. Its translation is CASSLAGSGGDTQYF.

This clone appeared a single time. This chain links TRBV5-1 with TRBJ2-7, with unresolved D. This CDR3 has 13 amino acids. V lost 5 bases, J lost 2 bases, and 11 bases lay in between. Germline V CDR1 and CDR2: SGHRS, YFSETQ. The CDR3 DNA reads TGCGCCAGCAGGACATCGTCCCCCTACGAGCAGTACTTC. It codes for CASRTSSPYEQYF.

CDR3 coding DNA: TGCGCCAGCAGCCCAAACCGCGCAGGACCCTTTGACGAGCAGTACTTC. As protein: CASSPNRAGPFDEQYF. This sequence joins TRBV5-1 and TRBJ2-7; D is undetermined. The CDR3 length is 16 residues. The V end was cut by 4 bases, the J end by 5 bases, with 22 bases between. The germline CDR1 and CDR2 sequences are SGHRS and YFSETQ.

The chain couples TRBV7-6 to TRBJ2-3; D remains ambiguous. This CDR3 spans 17 amino acids. The V gene's germline CDR1 is SGHVS and CDR2 FNYEAQ. Trimming took 1 base from V and 0 from J, leaving 14 bases between them. The CDR3 sequence is CASSLVVGRTSTDTQYF. The CDR3 nucleotides are TGTGCCAGCAGCTTAGTAGTGGGCCGCACTAGCACAGATACGCAGTATTTT.

The chain has TRBV25-1 and TRBJ2-2; D could derive from TRBD1 or TRBD2 (5 bases each). CDR1 and CDR2 from the germline V gene are MGHDK and SYGVNS. The CDR3 has 15 amino acids. The V gene lost 8 bases and the J gene lost 0 bases, with 13 bases spanning the gap. CDR3 sequence (DNA): TGTGCCAGCCTAGAGGGGCGTTCGAACACCGGGGAGCTGTTTTTT. The encoded protein is CASLEGRSNTGELFF.

A remark on this clone: Other DNA sequences from this sample encode an identical CDR3 as well. This chain uses TRBV9 with TRBJ2-3; 9 bases line up with TRBD2. The CDR3 length is 16 residues. Germline CDR1 is SGDLS and CDR2 is YYNGEE. V was pared by 3 bases and J by 0 bases, with 5 bases of the junction left unmatched. CDR3 in DNA: TGTGCCAGCAGCGGTAGACTAGCGGCTAGCACAGATACGCAGTATTTT. Translated: CASSGRLAASTDTQYF.

The chain recombines TRBV10-1 with TRBJ1-4; D remains ambiguous. The CDR3 sequence is 16 residues long. CDR1 WNHNN and CDR2 SYGVQD come from the germline V gene (reference sequence). Trimming left V 3 bases short and J 4 bases short, with 15 bases between. CDR3 residues: CASSDHTGPNNEKLFF. CDR3 nucleotides: TGCGCCAGCAGTGATCATACCGGACCGAATAATGAAAAACTGTTTTTT.

The sample holds one count of this clone. The V and J genes are TRBV28 and TRBJ1-1; D is uncertain. Germline V gives CDR1 MDHEN, CDR2 SYDVKM. The CDR3 extends over 16 amino acids. Trimming took off 3 bases at V and 0 bases at J, with 14 bases between the two ends. The CDR3 DNA reads as TGTGCCAGCAGTTTCGGTCTCAGGAGCTTGAACACTGAAGCTTTCTTT. It is translated as CASSFGLRSLNTEAFF.

A word on this clone: Different DNA sequences within this sample yield the same CDR3. V gene TRBV7-2 combines with J gene TRBJ2-7; TRBD1 matches 9 bases. Germline values: CDR1 SGHTA, CDR2 FQGNSA. The junction had 4 bases not matched to a gene; V was cut back by 0 bases and J by 4 bases. The CDR3 consists of 15 residues. CDR3 in amino acids: CASSLAGTGPYEQYF. For the CDR3, the DNA is TGTGCCAGCAGCTTAGCGGGGACAGGGCCTTACGAGCAGTACTTC.

The gene calls are TRBV9 and TRBJ2-1; the D is unclear. The germline V gene encodes CDR1 SGDLS and CDR2 YYNGEE. V was clipped by 0 bases and J by 10 bases, with 8 bases between them. This CDR3 is 12 amino acids long. The CDR3, as DNA: TGTGCCAGCAGCGTAGAGGGCCAGGAGCAGTTCTTC. Residues: CASSVEGQEQFF.

The gene calls are TRBV27 and TRBJ1-1, with 8 bases aligning to TRBD1. J gave up 3 bases and V 3 bases, and 12 bases lay outside the gene matches. Germline values: CDR1 MNHEY, CDR2 SMNVEV (reference sequence). The CDR3 has 17 residues. Here the CDR3 reads CASSLAPRTGLYTEAFF. The CDR3 DNA reads as TGTGCCAGCAGTTTGGCCCCCCGGACAGGGCTCTACACTGAAGCTTTCTTT.

This sequence joins TRBV5-1 and TRBJ2-2; D gene uncertain. Trimming pared 4 bases from V and 6 bases from J, leaving 7 bases between. This CDR3 is built from 12 residues. Germline loops: CDR1 SGHRS, CDR2 YFSETQ. CDR3: CASSLQPGELFF. The CDR3 bases are TGCGCCAGCAGCCTACAACCCGGGGAGCTGTTTTTT. Variable domain in full (rest from reference TRBV5-1 and TRBJ2-2): KAGVTQTPRYLIKTRGQQVTLSCSPISGHRSVSWYQQTPGQGLQFLFEYFSETQRNKGNFPGRFSGRQFSNSRSEMNVSTLELGDSALYLCASSLQPGELFFGEGSRLTVL.

Turning to this clone: The sample has other DNA sequences that encode this CDR3 too. Here the CDR3 reads CSVGPQETQYF. CDR3 bases: TGCAGCGTTGGGCCCCAAGAGACCCAGTACTTC. This sequence joins TRBV29-1 and TRBJ2-5; D not resolved. This CDR3 comprises 11 residues. V dropped 4 bases and J dropped 1 base, with 4 bases sitting between them. Germline lookup yields CDR1 SQVTM and CDR2 ANQGSEA.

This chain uses TRBV29-1 with TRBJ2-5, with 11 bases fitting TRBD1. The J call may be in error: the DNA end matches TRBJ2-7 better. Germline values: CDR1 SQVTM, CDR2 ANQGSEA. CDR3 length: 17 amino acids. CDR3 amino acids: CSVGPRGGQGALYEQYF. The DNA of the CDR3 is TGCAGCGTTGGCCCCCGGGGAGGACAGGGGGCGCTTTACGAGCAGTACTTC.